These 2 T cell receptor beta chains were sequenced from one sample in a study of cytomegalovirus exposure and HLA in healthy donors. The PCR contained 60 Vbeta and 13 Jbeta primers. Produced via immunoSEQ multiplex PCR; TCRdb's table is partial and in-frame only. The repertoire holds under 150,000 clones, 65% to 90% seen once, with roughly 1.2% in the top ten. Sequenced: PBMCs. The receptors were gathered from a girl aged 2 to 10 in good health and CMV-seronegative.

The genes are TRBV13 and TRBJ2-1; D is perhaps TRBD2 (7 bases). Germline CDR1 is PRHDT and CDR2 is FYEKMQ (reference sequence). Deletions cut 2 bases from V and 2 bases from J, with 16 bases between. This CDR3 contains 17 residues. The CDR3 coding sequence is TGTGCCAGCAGCTTATTAGGCGGGGGCGATACCTACAATGAGCAGTTCTTC. Its protein is CASSLLGGGDTYNEQFF. The full variable domain, completed using reference TRBV13 and TRBJ2-1, is AAGVIQSPRHLIKEKRETATLKCYPIPRHDTVYWYQQGPGQDPQFLISFYEKMQSDKGSIPDRFSAQQFSDYHSELNMSSLELGDSALYFCASSLLGGGDTYNEQFFGPGTRLTVL.

The rearrangement uses TRBV5-6 and TRBJ2-5; D gene uncertain. The CDR3 is 13 residues long. V was clipped by 0 bases and J by 1 base, with 4 bases between them. CDR1 SGHDT and CDR2 YYEEEE come from the germline V gene. CDR3 region: CASSLGSQETQYF. DNA of the CDR3: TGTGCCAGCAGCTTGGGCAGCCAAGAGACCCAGTACTTC. Full variable domain (missing parts from reference TRBV5-6 and TRBJ2-5): DAGVTQSPTHLIKTRGQQVTLRCSPKSGHDTVSWYQQALGQGPQFIFQYYEEEERQRGNFPDRFSGHQFPNYSSELNVNALLLGDSALYLCASSLGSQETQYFGPGTRLLVL.